This TCR beta chain was recorded in a study of blood T cell repertoires in COVID-19. Study overall: Material from acute and convalescent COVID-19 was sourced from the United States, Italy and Spain. T cells, B-cell-depleted T cells, or PBMCs supplied cDNA or gDNA.

J lost 4 bases, V lost 6 bases, and 16 bases had no gene match. Germline values: CDR1 SNHLY, CDR2 FYNNEI. CDR3 size: 17 residues. The authors' processing: For nucleated cells, counts were estimated from reference gene primer amplification. Sequencing used immunoSEQ multiplex PCR; TCRdb keeps in-frame clones, though not all of them. V, J and clone size are those of that table, while D and trimming were read from the DNA. The sample consists of some 70,000 clones, approximately 86% of them appearing once. The sequenced sample consisted of peripheral blood. This chain uses TRBV2 with TRBJ2-7; 9 nucleotides match TRBD1. The clonotype originates from a woman aged 55-70 years with acute or convalescent COVID-19. The CDR3 reads CASRGRDRAVVGYEQYF. DNA of the CDR3: TGTGCCAGCAGAGGCCGGGACAGGGCAGTGGTGGGTTACGAGCAGTACTTC.